Shown below are 30 T cell receptor beta chains from a single sample sequenced in a study of blood T cell repertoires in COVID-19. This table comes from immunoSEQ multiplex PCR, and its TCRdb copy is limited to in-frame clones, with some not included. The sample has around 250,000 clones; about 88% are singletons. The sample comprised peripheral blood. The receptor source for this set is a woman in her seventies with active or convalescent COVID-19.

The V gene is TRBV5-1, the J gene TRBJ1-2, with D perhaps matching TRBD1 (6 bases). The CDR3 is 13 residues long. Deletions cut 2 bases from V and 5 bases from J, with 10 bases between. Looked up from germline, CDR1 is SGHRS and CDR2 is YFSETQ. CDR3 nucleotides: TGCGCCAGCAGCTTCCGGACAGCGTATGGCTACACCTTC. Translated: CASSFRTAYGYTF.

This clone came up once. DNA for the CDR3: TGTGCCAGTAGTACCAGACAGGGCGGTGGCTACACCTTC. Protein sequence: CASSTRQGGGYTF. This chain links TRBV19 with TRBJ1-2; 7 positions match TRBD1. Germline loops: CDR1 LNHDA, CDR2 SQIVND (reference sequence). V shed 4 bases and J 7 bases; nucleotides not matched to a gene: 6. This CDR3 comprises 13 residues.

As to this clone: The same CDR3 also results from other DNA sequences found in this sample. V usage is TRBV19 and J usage is TRBJ1-1; weak D call: TRBD1 (5 bases). CDR3 length equals 12 residues. From germline, CDR1 is LNHDA and CDR2 SQIVND (reference sequence). V was shortened by 2 bases and J by 6 bases, with 7 bases between the two germline ends. In DNA form, the CDR3 reads TGTGCCAGTAGTATAAGGGGATCTGAAGCTTTCTTT. Amino acid sequence: CASSIRGSEAFF.

Here the CDR3 reads CASSYLPGELFF. The CDR3 region has the DNA TGTGCCAGCAGCTACTTACCGGGGGAGCTGTTTTTT. The chain joins TRBV11-2 to TRBJ2-2; no reliable D call. V was shortened by 4 bases and J by 8 bases, with 8 bases between the two germline ends. CDR1 is SGHAT and CDR2 is FQNNGV in the germline V gene. The CDR3 covers 12 residues.

The CDR3 region has the DNA TGCGCCAGCAGTATCCCCACAGGTTCCGTTATCTACGAGCAGTACTTC. Translated: CASSIPTGSVIYEQYF. V gene TRBV23-1 combines with J gene TRBJ2-7; possibly TRBD1 for D (5 bases). TRBV23-1 falls under the ORF class, with uncertain function. This CDR3 is 16 amino acids long. With 5 bases removed from V and 3 bases from J, the gap between germline ends came to 20 bases.

The rearrangement links TRBV27 to TRBJ2-1; 8 nucleotides line up with TRBD2. J lost 2 bases, V lost 7 bases, and 7 bases had no gene match. The germline CDR1 and CDR2 sequences are MNHEY and SMNVEV (reference sequence). The CDR3 is made up of 15 amino acids. The CDR3 here is CASTRSGGPYNEQFF. The CDR3 bases are TGTGCCAGCACTAGGAGCGGGGGACCCTACAATGAGCAGTTCTTC.

The CDR3 region has the DNA TGTGCCAGCAGCATCGCCTACGAGCAGTACTTC. The encoded protein is CASSIAYEQYF. This chain links TRBV5-6 with TRBJ2-7; D unclear. The CDR3 runs to 11 residues. The V end lost 4 bases, the J end lost 2 bases, and 4 bases lay between the germline ends. Germline V lookup: CDR1 SGHDT, CDR2 YYEEEE. The whole variable domain, filled in from reference TRBV5-6 and TRBJ2-7, reads DAGVTQSPTHLIKTRGQQVTLRCSPKSGHDTVSWYQQALGQGPQFIFQYYEEEERQRGNFPDRFSGHQFPNYSSELNVNALLLGDSALYLCASSIAYEQYFGPGTRLTVT.

The genes are TRBV5-1 and TRBJ1-1; TRBD1 matches at 8 bases. V dropped 5 bases and J dropped 3; count of bases not matched to a gene: 9. This CDR3 is 15 amino acids long. The V gene's germline CDR1 is SGHRS and CDR2 YFSETQ. The CDR3 DNA is TGCGCCAGCAGTATCCAGGGGGCGAGGGACACTGAAGCTTTCTTT. Translation gives CASSIQGARDTEAFF.

This chain connects TRBV6-1 to TRBJ2-7, with TRBD1 identical over 8 bases. V gave up 0 bases and J gave up 6 bases; unmatched junction bases: 7. Germline V gene data show CDR1 as MNHNS and CDR2 as SASEGT. CDR3 length: 15 residues. The CDR3, as DNA: TGTGCCAGCAGTGAAGCGCTTCGGACAGGGACCGAGCAGTACTTC. Its translation is CASSEALRTGTEQYF.

The J gene is TRBJ2-7, the V gene TRBV24-1, with a possible D match to TRBD1 (5 bases). The germline CDR1 and CDR2 sequences are KGHDR and SFDVKD. The length of the CDR3 is 13 residues. V lost 5 bases and J 9 bases, leaving 16 bases between the germline ends. CDR3 in DNA: TGTGCCACCAGTGCTGCGCATGGGGCTCGGCAGTACTTC. This encodes CATSAAHGARQYF.

The table lists this clone with many counts. The CDR3 is CASSLTPTRGSMEQYF. CDR3 DNA sequence: TGTGCCAGCAGCTTGACCCCGACACGGGGGTCGATGGAGCAGTACTTC. The chain recombines TRBV7-2 with TRBJ2-7; D may be TRBD2 (6 bases). The germline CDR1 and CDR2 sequences are SGHTA and FQGNSA. V was trimmed by 3 bases and J by 7 bases, leaving 22 bases between them. This CDR3 is built from 16 residues.

CDR3 protein: CASSYKGGGGQNEQFF. Here the CDR3 DNA reads TGTGCCAGCAGTTACAAAGGCGGGGGGGGTCAGAATGAGCAGTTCTTC. The chain links TRBV6-5 to TRBJ2-1, with TRBD2 matching over 9 bases. CDR3 length: 16 amino acids. Germline assignment: CDR1 MNHEY and CDR2 SVGAGI. The V gene end was trimmed by 2 bases and the J gene end by 7 bases; junction bases not matched to a gene: 9.

This chain links TRBV3-1 (or the pseudogene TRBV3-2) with TRBJ1-2; TRBD1 is a possible D gene (5 bases). This CDR3 comprises 13 residues. The V and J ends lost 4 bases and 0 bases respectively, with 6 bases between them. Germline CDR1 is LGHDT and CDR2 is YNNKEL (reference sequence). The CDR3 sequence is CASSLQANYGYTF. The CDR3 nucleotides are TGTGCCAGCAGCCTACAGGCTAACTATGGCTACACCTTC.

This clone was recorded a few times. The chain recombines TRBV4-3 with TRBJ1-6; D gene unclear. V lost 2 bases, J lost 10 bases, and 12 bases lay in between. CDR1 is LGHNA and CDR2 is YSLEER in the germline V gene. The CDR3 consists of 14 residues. CDR3 region: CASSQSEELSPLHF. DNA for the CDR3: TGCGCCAGCAGCCAATCTGAGGAGTTGTCACCCCTCCACTTT.

The gene calls are TRBV5-1 and TRBJ1-1; TRBD1 aligns across 7 bases. With V trimmed by 4 bases and J by 5 bases, 14 bases remained unmatched. This CDR3 spans 16 amino acids. Germline V CDR1 and CDR2: SGHRS, YFSETQ. The CDR3, as DNA: TGCGCCAGCAGCCCATTTACCGGGACAGTAAATACTGAAGCTTTCTTT. It is translated as CASSPFTGTVNTEAFF.

The chain uses TRBV10-3 and TRBJ1-2; D is ambiguous. Germline lookup yields CDR1 ENHRY and CDR2 SYGVKD. Trimming stripped 5 bases from V and 3 bases from J, with 16 bases between. The length of the CDR3 is 15 residues. For the CDR3, the DNA is TGTGCCATCAGTATTGGAGGCCATCGGGACTATGGCTACACCTTC. Protein sequence: CAISIGGHRDYGYTF.

CDR3 in DNA: TGTGCCAGCATCTTCGAACCCGGGGAGGGTACAGCTTTCTTT. As protein: CASIFEPGEGTAFF. The J gene is TRBJ1-1, the V gene TRBV6-5; D gene ambiguous. The CDR3 totals 14 residues. The ends were cut back, 7 bases at V and 10 bases at J, with 22 bases in the middle. CDR1 and CDR2 from the germline V gene are MNHEY and SVGAGI.

This rearrangement joins TRBV6-2 or TRBV6-3 to TRBJ2-7, with D possibly matching TRBD2 (5 bases). Trimming removed 6 bases at V and 6 bases at J, with 21 bases between. The germline gives CDR1 MNHEY, CDR2 SVGEGT. The CDR3 totals 15 residues. This chain's CDR3 is CASSRPGERVVEQYF. As DNA, the CDR3 is TGTGCCAGCAGCCGCCCCGGGGAACGGGTTGTCGAGCAGTACTTC.

This clone was detected only once. V usage is TRBV18 and J usage is TRBJ1-1, with D maybe TRBD1 (5 bases). The CDR3 runs 13 residues. Per the germline V gene, CDR1 is KGHSH and CDR2 is LQKENI. The V gene lost 5 bases and the J gene lost 0 bases, with 7 bases spanning the gap. CDR3 bases: TGTGCCAGCTCAACGGACATGAACACTGAAGCTTTCTTT. It specifies CASSTDMNTEAFF.

The rearrangement uses TRBV10-1 and TRBJ2-1, with D tentatively TRBD1 (6 bases). From germline, CDR1 is WNHNN and CDR2 SYGVQD (reference sequence). The CDR3 runs to 15 residues. Trimming left V 6 bases short and J 0 bases short, with 12 bases between. Written as DNA, the CDR3 is TGCGCCAGCAGAGCCTCGGACAGCTCCTACAATGAGCAGTTCTTC. This translates into CASRASDSSYNEQFF.

The chain employs TRBV7-9 and TRBJ1-1; D is undetermined. The CDR3 is 11 residues long. With 5 bases removed from V and 10 bases from J, the gap between germline ends came to 11 bases. Germline loops: CDR1 SEHNR, CDR2 FQNEAQ (reference sequence). Here the CDR3 DNA reads TGTGCCAGCAGCCCTCGGAGTGGAGCTTTCTTT. Its translation is CASSPRSGAFF.

The rearrangement uses TRBV6-6 and TRBJ2-1, with 11 bases matching TRBD2. CDR1 and CDR2 (germline): MNHNY, SVGAGI (reference sequence). This CDR3 contains 16 residues. Losses at the gene ends were 2 bases for V and 5 bases for J; bases not matched to a gene: 5. The CDR3 DNA follows: TGTGCCAGCAGTTACCGGAGTAGCGGGGGGGACAATGAGCAGTTCTTC. Translated: CASSYRSSGGDNEQFF.

V gene TRBV9 combines with J gene TRBJ1-1; 9 bases are shared with TRBD1. CDR1 and CDR2 (germline): SGDLS, YYNGEE. V gave up 4 bases and J gave up 0 bases; unmatched junction bases: 4. The CDR3 sequence is 15 residues long. DNA for the CDR3: TGTGCCAGCAGCCCCTGGGACAGGGTGAACACTGAAGCTTTCTTT. It codes for CASSPWDRVNTEAFF.

The CDR3 loop is CASSLGQGSTEAFF. CDR3 DNA: TGTGCCAGCAGCCTGGGACAGGGGAGCACTGAAGCTTTCTTT. The chain couples TRBV3-1 (or the pseudogene TRBV3-2) to TRBJ1-1; 10 bases fit TRBD1. The germline gives CDR1 LGHDT, CDR2 YNNKEL (reference sequence). The trim removed 4 bases at V and 4 bases at J, leaving 3 bases unmatched. The CDR3 sequence is 14 residues long.

The V call is TRBV10-2, the J call TRBJ1-5; D remains ambiguous. With 3 bases removed from V and 3 bases from J, the gap between germline ends came to 12 bases. The CDR3 covers 15 residues. CDR1 WSHSY and CDR2 SAAADI come from the germline V gene. For the CDR3, the DNA is TGCGCCAGCAGTGAACACCGCGGCGTCAATCAGCCCCAGCATTTT. It is translated as CASSEHRGVNQPQHF.

The CDR3 reads CASSPNPLRGASAGYTF. The CDR3 region has the DNA TGTGCCAGCTCACCAAACCCCCTTCGGGGGGCTAGTGCGGGCTACACCTTC. V usage is TRBV18 and J usage is TRBJ1-2; a weak D match, TRBD1 (6 bases). This CDR3 spans 17 amino acids. V lost 2 bases, J lost 8 bases, and 24 bases lay in between. The germline gives CDR1 KGHSH, CDR2 LQKENI.

Concerning this clone itself: One end of the junction is discordant with germline, which a read error may explain. This chain joins TRBV7-2 and TRBJ1-5; 9 positions match TRBD1. The CDR3 is made up of 15 amino acids. Germline CDR1 and CDR2: SGHTA and FQGNSA. This CDR3 reads CASSPGGQGNQPQHF. CDR3 nucleotides: TGTGCCAGCAGCCCAGGGGGACAGGGCAACCAGCCCCAGCATTTT.

The gene calls are TRBV7-9 and TRBJ1-5; D is perhaps TRBD1 (5 bases). CDR1 SEHNR and CDR2 FQNEAQ come from the germline V gene (reference sequence). Trimming removed 6 bases from V and 6 bases from J, with 15 bases in between. The CDR3 spans 14 residues. CDR3 bases: TGTGCCAGCAGTCAGTCAGGGTTGGGTCAGCCCCAGCATTTT. Its protein is CASSQSGLGQPQHF.

The V call is TRBV11-2, the J call TRBJ2-1; 10 bases map to TRBD1. Losses at the gene ends were 5 bases for V and 9 bases for J; bases not matched to a gene: 7. The CDR3 is made up of 14 amino acids. In germline, CDR1 is SGHAT, CDR2 FQNNGV. The CDR3 is CASSNRQGAFEQFF. The CDR3 nucleotides are TGTGCCAGCAGCAACCGACAGGGGGCGTTTGAGCAGTTCTTC.

This chain joins TRBV4-2 and TRBJ2-3; 9 bases are shared with TRBD1. Germline CDR1 LGHNA, CDR2 YNFKEQ. The trim removed 3 bases at V and 3 bases at J, leaving 4 bases unmatched. CDR3 length: 15 residues. The CDR3 DNA is TGTGCCAGCAGCCAGAGACAGGGGGAGACAGATACGCAGTATTTT. This translates into CASSQRQGETDTQYF.